Following are 18 T cell receptor beta chains from one sample sequenced in a study of T cell changes during pregnancy in multiple sclerosis. Sequencing used immunoSEQ multiplex PCR; TCRdb keeps in-frame clones, though not all of them. The sample consists of under 100,000 clones, nearly 95% of them appearing once. Sequencing was performed on peripheral blood, taken in the second trimester of pregnancy. The source is a female donor with multiple sclerosis, enrolled in a pregnancy study.

This clone was recorded only once. The CDR3 is CASSPGGGMNTEAFF. The DNA for the CDR3 is TGTGCCAGCAGTCCAGGGGGTGGGATGAACACTGAAGCTTTCTTT. This chain uses TRBV6-6 with TRBJ1-1, with 7 bases fitting TRBD1. V gave up 5 bases and J gave up 0 bases; unmatched junction bases: 6. This CDR3 spans 15 amino acids. Germline V gene lookup returns CDR1 MNHNY and CDR2 SVGAGI (reference sequence).

V gene TRBV28 combines with J gene TRBJ1-2, with TRBD1 identical over 9 bases. CDR3 length: 14 residues. CDR1 is MDHEN and CDR2 is SYDVKM in the germline V gene. V dropped 2 bases and J dropped 8; count of bases not matched to a gene: 6. The CDR3 region is CASSLRGTGFGYTF. CDR3 nucleotides: TGTGCCAGCAGTTTAAGGGGGACAGGGTTCGGCTACACCTTC.

This sequence joins TRBV7-2 and TRBJ2-7, with a possible D match to TRBD1 (6 bases). This CDR3 is built from 16 residues. V was clipped by 3 bases and J by 3 bases, with 18 bases between them. Per the germline V gene, CDR1 is SGHTA and CDR2 is FQGNSA. Written as DNA, the CDR3 is TGTGCCAGCAGCTTTTTATTTACAGGGAAGAACTACGAGCAGTACTTC. Its protein product is CASSFLFTGKNYEQYF.

This clone was observed once. The chain is built from TRBV27 and TRBJ1-5, with 9 bases aligning to TRBD1. The J segment lost 6 bases and the V segment lost 5 bases, leaving 2 bases of the junction unmatched. There are 13 residues in the CDR3. CDR1 and CDR2 from the germline V gene are MNHEY and SMNVEV (reference sequence). CDR3 residues: CASSHRGLQPQHF. CDR3 nucleotide sequence: TGTGCCAGCAGTCACAGGGGGCTTCAGCCCCAGCATTTT.

This chain connects TRBV28 to TRBJ2-2, with 9 nucleotides matching TRBD1. J gave up 1 base and V 5 bases, and 5 bases lay outside the gene matches. From germline, CDR1 is MDHEN and CDR2 SYDVKM. The CDR3 covers 16 residues. The CDR3 DNA is TGTGCCAGCAGTCCACCGGGACAGGGGAACACCGGGGAGCTGTTTTTT. This sequence encodes CASSPPGQGNTGELFF.

This rearrangement joins TRBV19 to TRBJ2-1, with D unresolved. Looked up from germline, CDR1 is LNHDA and CDR2 is SQIVND (reference sequence). The CDR3 sequence is 13 residues long. Trimming took off 1 base at V and 7 bases at J, with 8 bases between the two ends. DNA for the CDR3: TGTGCCAGTAGTATAGTGTCTCTAAATGAGCAGTTCTTC. This sequence encodes CASSIVSLNEQFF.

This chain uses TRBV13 with TRBJ1-5, with D maybe TRBD1 (6 bases). Germline V gene data show CDR1 as PRHDT and CDR2 as FYEKMQ (reference sequence). Trimming cost V 6 bases and J 7 bases, with 10 bases left between them. This CDR3 contains 12 residues. CDR3 residues: CASSSGQQPQHF. CDR3 coding DNA: TGTGCCAGCAGTTCAGGACAGCAGCCCCAGCATTTT.

V and J are TRBV15 and TRBJ2-5; TRBD1 is a possible D gene (6 bases). CDR3 length equals 15 residues. CDR1 is LNHNV, CDR2 YYDKDF, per germline (reference sequence). V gave up 4 bases and J gave up 4 bases, with 16 bases separating them. The CDR3 nucleotides read TGTGCCACCAGCACCCCCTATGGGGGCCCAGAGACCCAGTACTTC. Encoded protein: CATSTPYGGPETQYF. Combining the CDR3 with reference TRBV15 and TRBJ2-5 gives the whole variable domain DAMVIQNPRYQVTQFGKPVTLSCSQTLNHNVMYWYQQKSSQAPKLLFHYYDKDFNNEADTPDNFQSRRPNTSFCFLDIRSPGLGDTAMYLCATSTPYGGPETQYFGPGTRLLVL.

The V and J genes are TRBV29-1 and TRBJ1-1, with D unclear. V dropped 7 bases and J dropped 2 bases, with 14 bases sitting between them. Germline V gene sequence: CDR1 SQVTM, CDR2 ANQGSEA. The CDR3 covers 13 residues. Here the CDR3 reads CSATGGDNTEAFF. The DNA for the CDR3 is TGCAGCGCTACCGGCGGGGATAACACTGAAGCTTTCTTT.

The V call is TRBV11-2, the J call TRBJ2-2; the match to TRBD1 covers 7 bases. CDR3 size: 16 residues. Trimming removed 1 base from V and 4 bases from J; junction bases left unmatched: 6. Germline loops: CDR1 SGHAT, CDR2 FQNNGV. The CDR3 DNA reads as TGTGCCAGCAGCTTAGTTACAGGGGCGAGCACCGGGGAGCTGTTTTTT. Protein product: CASSLVTGASTGELFF.

The rearrangement uses TRBV11-2 and TRBJ2-1, with TRBD2 matching 8 bases. This CDR3 region has 16 residues. Germline values: CDR1 SGHAT, CDR2 FQNNGV. V trimming: 5 bases; J trimming: 3 bases; junction bases outside the gene matches: 9. CDR3 in amino acids: CASSVGPAGDYNEQFF. CDR3 bases: TGTGCCAGCAGCGTGGGTCCAGCGGGAGACTACAATGAGCAGTTCTTC.

The CDR3 reads CAWSVQQATYEQYF. The DNA for the CDR3 is TGTGCCTGGAGTGTACAACAGGCAACCTACGAGCAGTACTTC. The rearrangement links TRBV30 to TRBJ2-7; perhaps TRBD1 as D (5 bases). This CDR3 has 14 amino acids. Germline CDR1 reads GTSNPN; CDR2 reads SVGIG (reference sequence). Trimming removed 0 bases from V and 2 bases from J, with 11 bases in between.

The genes are TRBV28 and TRBJ2-7; TRBD1 aligns across 12 bases. This CDR3 has 15 residues. The V segment lost 2 bases and the J segment 7 bases; nucleotides outside the gene matches: 6. The germline gives CDR1 MDHEN, CDR2 SYDVKM. This CDR3 reads CASSLGGQGAREQYF. Here the CDR3 DNA reads TGTGCCAGCAGTTTAGGGGGACAGGGGGCGAGGGAGCAGTACTTC.

The V gene is TRBV27, the J gene TRBJ2-1; perhaps TRBD2 as D (5 bases). V lost 0 bases, J lost 0 bases, and 9 bases lay in between. This CDR3 has 16 amino acids. Germline values: CDR1 MNHEY, CDR2 SMNVEV (reference sequence). CDR3 in amino acids: CASSLSLRGSYNEQFF. The CDR3 region has the DNA TGTGCCAGCAGTTTATCCCTTCGGGGCTCCTACAATGAGCAGTTCTTC.

V and J are TRBV14 and TRBJ2-7; a possible D gene is TRBD2 (5 bases). The CDR3 sequence is 13 residues long. Germline V lookup: CDR1 SGHDN, CDR2 FVKESK. V lost 1 base, J lost 3 bases, and 7 bases lay in between. CDR3 region: CASSQAGIYEQYF. CDR3 sequence (DNA): TGTGCCAGCAGCCAAGCGGGGATCTACGAGCAGTACTTC.

The chain has TRBV14 and TRBJ2-2, with TRBD1 matching 8 bases. CDR1 is SGHDN, CDR2 FVKESK, per germline. The CDR3 extends over 18 amino acids. Trimming took 0 bases from V and 4 from J; bases not matched to a gene: 10. The CDR3 DNA follows: TGTGCCAGCAGCCAAGATCGCGGGCTTACAGGGGGCACCGGGGAGCTGTTTTTT. It codes for CASSQDRGLTGGTGELFF.

In its sample, this clone was seen once. J is TRBJ2-2 and V is TRBV2; 8 nucleotides match TRBD2. The CDR3 consists of 16 residues. Germline V gene data show CDR1 as SNHLY and CDR2 as FYNNEI. Trimming cost V 6 bases and J 6 bases; bases outside gene matches: 12. The CDR3 is CASRALADPSSGELFF. The CDR3 DNA is TGTGCCAGCAGGGCACTAGCGGACCCCTCATCCGGGGAGCTGTTTTTT. Full variable domain (remainder filled in from reference TRBV2 and TRBJ2-2): EPEVTQTPSHQVTQMGQEVILRCVPISNHLYFYWYRQILGQKVEFLVSFYNNEISEKSEIFDDQFSVERPDGSNFTLKIRSTKLEDSAMYFCASRALADPSSGELFFGEGSRLTVL.

The genes are TRBV15 and TRBJ2-5; 13 bases are shared with TRBD2. The CDR3 is made up of 15 amino acids. With V trimmed by 3 bases and J by 5 bases, 3 bases remained unmatched. CDR1 is LNHNV and CDR2 is YYDKDF in the germline V gene (reference sequence). The CDR3 DNA is TGTGCCACCAGCAGGCGGACTAGCGGGAGCGAGACCCAGTACTTC. This codes for CATSRRTSGSETQYF.